The T cell receptor (beta chain) under discussion was sequenced for a study of T cells in Graves' hyperthyroidism and ophthalmopathy. Amplification of TCR beta CDR3 regions was performed using RNA transcripts as template. With the HTBI primer set, the TCR CDR3 went through a first round of RT-PCR. One entry per CDR3 protein results from TCRdb running MiXCR on the multiplex PCR reads. The table lists about 340,000 distinct CDR3 sequences, 21% of them singletons. The CDR3 contains 15 residues. The V gene end was trimmed by 5 bases and the J gene end by 2 bases; junction bases not matched to a gene: 3. The V gene's germline CDR1 is SGHKS and CDR2 YYEKEE (reference sequence). This clonotype was observed at least ten times. Absent ophthalmopathy progression within 18 months defined stable Graves' hyperthyroidism.

The sequence was obtained from a woman aged 45 to 65 with Graves' hyperthyroidism. The V call is TRBV5-5, the J call TRBJ2-2, with TRBD2 matching 10 bases. The sequenced material came from blood. In nucleotides, the CDR3 is TGTGCCAGCAGGGTAGCGGGGGGAAACACCGGGGAGCTGTTTTTT. It yields the protein CASRVAGGNTGELFF.